This TCR beta chain originates from a study of blood T cell repertoires in COVID-19. Repertoires were generated with immunoSEQ multiplex PCR, while TCRdb's copy carries only in-frame clones and drops some. The sample includes 210,000 or so clones, around nine tenths of them seen just once. Germline CDR1 MNHNY, CDR2 SVGAGI (reference sequence). V lost 8 bases to trimming and J lost 1 base, with 21 bases between them. The CDR3 totals 16 residues. This receptor was taken from a woman between 40 and 50 years old who had recovered from COVID-19. The genes are TRBV6-6 and TRBJ2-7; D is possibly TRBD2 (6 bases). Sequencing used peripheral blood. The CDR3 DNA is TGTGCCAGCGGAGGAGGCGGGAAGGCAGCGTCCTACGAGCAGTACTTC. Its protein is CASGGGGKAASYEQYF.